The T cell receptor beta chain under discussion was sequenced for a study of blood T cell repertoires in COVID-19. CDR1 LGHNT and CDR2 FRNRAP come from the germline V gene. This CDR3 is 20 amino acids long. Germline trimming cut 1 base from V and 1 base from J; bases unmatched to any gene: 17. Here immunoSEQ multiplex PCR was the method, and the copy in TCRdb shows in-frame clones only, minus some. Of some 130,000 clones detected, 85% appear once; the ten largest clones hold roughly 11%. The chain joins TRBV12-5 to TRBJ2-7, with 9 bases that match TRBD2. What was sequenced was peripheral blood. This clonotype was sampled from an elderly man with acute or convalescent COVID-19. In DNA, the CDR3 is TGTGCTAGTGGTTTGGACCTCCCGCCGGTAGCGGGAGAGACGTCCTACGAGCAGTACTTC. Translated, it gives CASGLDLPPVAGETSYEQYF.